What follows are 2 T cell receptor beta chains derived from one specimen sequenced in a study of T cells in Graves' hyperthyroidism and ophthalmopathy. There were TCR beta CDR3 regions amplified from RNA transcripts. Researchers ran a first-round RT-PCR on the TCR CDR3 using the HTBI primer set. TCRdb ran MiXCR on the multiplex PCR reads and lists one entry per CDR3 protein. The sample lists about 380,000 distinct CDR3 sequences, under 20% occurring once. The sample taken for sequencing was blood. These receptors were obtained from a man between 18 and 35 years old with Graves' ophthalmopathy.

This clonotype appeared many times. The chain carries TRBV24-1 and TRBJ2-3; 8 bases fit TRBD1. CDR3 size: 16 residues. Germline V gene data show CDR1 as KGHDR and CDR2 as SFDVKD. V lost 4 bases, J lost 4 bases, and 9 bases stayed unmatched. CDR3 DNA: TGTGCCACCAGTGACCCAGGGGGCGGAGGGGCAGATACGCAGTATTTT. It yields the protein CATSDPGGGGADTQYF.

In its sample, this clonotype was seen a few times. This chain connects TRBV14 to TRBJ2-3; D might be TRBD1 (6 bases). Deletions cut 4 bases from V and 2 bases from J, with 19 bases between. There are 17 residues in the CDR3. Per the germline V gene, CDR1 is SGHDN and CDR2 is FVKESK. CDR3 nucleotide sequence: TGTGCCAGCAGCCGTTCCATGGTGCACAGGGACACAGATACGCAGTATTTT. This gives the protein CASSRSMVHRDTDTQYF. The whole variable domain, remainder taken from reference TRBV14 and TRBJ2-3, is EAGVTQFPSHSVIEKGQTVTLRCDPISGHDNLYWYRRVMGKEIKFLLHFVKESKQDESGMPNNRFLAERTGGTYSTLKVQPAELEDSGVYFCASSRSMVHRDTDTQYFGPGTRLTVL.